This T cell receptor beta chain was obtained from a study of regulatory T cells in long-lasting Graves disease. This clonotype was picked up many times. Relying on iRepertoire HTBI primers and Arm-PCR of CDR3 regions, the team built TCR beta libraries. TCRdb re-analysed the multiplex PCR reads in MiXCR, keeping a single row per CDR3 protein. The sample yields hundreds of thousands of distinct CDR3 sequences, about 18% seen once. Time point meaning: newly diagnosed GD, antithyroid drugs for less than 3 months. RNA isolated from PBMCs was used to make the TCR library. Germline CDR1 reads SEHNR; CDR2 reads FQNEAQ (reference sequence). Trimming shortened V by 7 bases and J by 0 bases, and 13 bases separated the two germline ends. This CDR3 has 14 amino acids.

The receptor comes from a female donor with Graves disease. This sequence joins TRBV7-9 and TRBJ2-7; no reliable D call. This sample comprised peripheral blood mononuclear cells (PBMCs), obtained at new diagnosis, from a patient treated with antithyroid drugs. CDR3 nucleotides: TGTGCCAGCAACTCTTTGGGCCGCTCCTACGAGCAGTACTTC. Translated: CASNSLGRSYEQYF.